This is a list of T cell receptor beta chains from one sample in a study of blood T cell repertoires in COVID-19. This table comes from immunoSEQ multiplex PCR, and its TCRdb copy is limited to in-frame clones, with some not included. The table has around 480,000 clones, around 88% seen once. The sequenced material came from peripheral blood. All receptors come from a woman aged 45-60 years with COVID-19, enrolled during active disease. Both conserved end residues are part of each CDR3. A D gene is named only where the DNA matches it firmly. Some rows have no size entry. The others give once, few or many, or a class for an expanded clone.

14	TRBD1	TRBV7-8	TRBJ1-5	-	CASTSGGPNQPQHF	TGTGCCAGCACTTCAGGGGGCCCCAATCAGCCCCAGCATTTT
11	TRBD1	TRBV28	TRBJ1-2	once	CASSRDRGFTF	TGTGCCAGCAGCCGGGACAGGGGCTTCACCTTC
19	TRBD2	TRBV4-1	TRBJ2-3	-	CASSQADPGLTGRGDTQYF	TGCGCCAGCAGCCAAGCAGACCCGGGACTTACCGGGAGGGGAGATACGCAGTATTTT
19	TRBD1	TRBV30	TRBJ2-2	-	CAWSVLQGVLNLNTGELFF	TGTGCCTGGAGTGTTCTACAGGGGGTACTCAACCTAAACACCGGGGAGCTGTTTTTT
14	TRBD1	TRBV3-1/TRBV3-2	TRBJ2-7	-	CASSQLDRAYEQYF	TGTGCCAGCAGCCAATTAGACAGGGCATACGAGCAGTACTTC
14	-	TRBV9	TRBJ1-6	-	CASSVGGNNSPLHF	TGTGCCAGCAGCGTAGGCGGGAATAATTCACCCCTCCACTTT
14	-	TRBV28	TRBJ1-4	-	CASSLGRVDEKLFF	TGTGCCAGCAGTCTCGGCAGGGTCGATGAAAAACTGTTTTTT
15	-	TRBV5-8	TRBJ1-4	-	CASGAGLTANEKLFF	TGTGCCAGCGGCGCAGGCTTGACGGCTAATGAAAAACTGTTTTTT
14	-	TRBV12-5	TRBJ2-1	-	CASGSSGGNNEQFF	TGTGCTAGTGGTTCCAGCGGCGGAAACAATGAGCAGTTCTTC
16	-	TRBV18	TRBJ1-4	-	CASSPSEVGTYEKLFF	TGTGCCAGCTCACCGTCGGAGGTCGGTACCTATGAAAAACTGTTTTTT
14	TRBD2	TRBV2	TRBJ2-1	-	CASNAGGTYNEQFF	TGTGCCAGCAACGCGGGGGGAACCTACAATGAGCAGTTCTTC
15	-	TRBV6-5	TRBJ2-3	-	CASSYLGRITDTQYF	TGTGCCAGCAGTTACCTGGGCAGAATCACAGATACGCAGTATTTT
14	TRBD2	TRBV5-6	TRBJ2-7	-	CATSSYTGGYEQYF	TGTGCCACCAGCAGTTATACGGGGGGATACGAGCAGTACTTC
15	-	TRBV7-2	TRBJ2-5	-	CASSLGRQARGTQYF	TGTGCCAGCAGCTTAGGGCGACAGGCGAGGGGGACCCAGTACTTC
14	-	TRBV7-3	TRBJ1-1	-	CASSQGFGNTEAFF	TGTGCCAGCAGCCAGGGGTTCGGGAACACTGAAGCTTTCTTT
16	-	TRBV9	TRBJ1-3	once	CASAKHRDYSGNTIYF	TGTGCCAGCGCCAAACACAGGGACTACTCTGGAAACACCATATATTTT
16	TRBD2	TRBV6-1	TRBJ2-7	-	CASSERLAAIRGEQYF	TGTGCCAGCAGTGAACGCCTAGCGGCCATCCGGGGGGAGCAGTACTTC
15	TRBD2	TRBV5-6	TRBJ2-7	-	CASSQGLAVSYEQYF	TGTGCCAGCAGCCAAGGACTAGCTGTCTCCTACGAGCAGTACTTC
11	-	TRBV6-2/TRBV6-3	TRBJ2-7	once	CASSTQFKQYF	TGTGCCAGCAGTACCCAGTTCAAGCAGTACTTC
13	-	TRBV7-9	TRBJ1-1	-	CASSLIGNTEAFF	TGTGCCAGCAGCTTAATCGGGAACACTGAAGCTTTCTTT
16	TRBD1	TRBV11-3	TRBJ2-2	-	CASSHGDRGRTGELFF	TGTGCCAGCAGCCACGGGGACAGGGGGCGCACCGGGGAGCTGTTTTTT
13	TRBD1	TRBV5-4	TRBJ1-1	-	CASSLTGITEAFF	TGTGCCAGCAGCCTGACAGGGATCACTGAAGCTTTCTTT
13	-	TRBV5-1	TRBJ1-4	once	CASSPGQLEKLFF	TGCGCCAGCAGCCCCGGACAGCTCGAAAAACTGTTTTTT
12	-	TRBV27	TRBJ2-1	-	CASSATYNEQFF	TGTGCCAGCAGTGCGACCTACAATGAGCAGTTCTTC
14	-	TRBV20-1	TRBJ2-1	once	CSASGQGGNNEQFF	TGCAGTGCTAGTGGGCAGGGGGGTAACAATGAGCAGTTCTTC
11	-	TRBV7-2	TRBJ1-2	-	CAYRALYGYTF	TGTGCCTACAGGGCATTGTATGGCTACACCTTC
13	-	TRBV30	TRBJ1-5	-	CAWSNGAQQPQHF	TGTGCCTGGAGTAATGGGGCGCAGCAGCCCCAGCATTTT
14	TRBD1	TRBV6-2/TRBV6-3	TRBJ1-2	-	CASSRDRGLAGYTF	TGTGCCAGCAGTCGGGACAGGGGGCTCGCTGGCTACACCTTC
12	-	TRBV30	TRBJ1-2	-	CAFTQEEGGYTF	TGTGCCTTCACGCAGGAGGAGGGGGGCTACACCTTC
15	-	TRBV4-1	TRBJ1-5	-	CASSRSFDSNQPQHF	TGCGCCAGCAGCCGGAGTTTTGATAGCAATCAGCCCCAGCATTTT
15	TRBD1	TRBV24-1	TRBJ1-2	-	CATSDPGTGWGGYTF	TGTGCCACCAGTGATCCCGGGACAGGGTGGGGTGGCTACACCTTC
14	-	TRBV5-1	TRBJ1-1	-	CASSLDFSNTEAFF	TGCGCCAGCAGCTTGGACTTTTCGAACACTGAAGCTTTCTTT
17	-	TRBV7-8	TRBJ2-5	-	CASSANSERWRRETQYF	TGTGCCAGCAGCGCCAACTCAGAAAGGTGGAGGAGGGAGACCCAGTACTTC
15	TRBD1	TRBV7-3	TRBJ2-1	-	CASSWTGDSYNEQFF	TGTGCCAGCAGCTGGACAGGAGACTCCTACAATGAGCAGTTCTTC
13	TRBD1	TRBV7-8	TRBJ1-5	-	CASSYRGQQPQHF	TGTGCCAGCAGTTACAGGGGGCAACAGCCCCAGCATTTT
15	TRBD1	TRBV4-1	TRBJ1-2	-	CASSYRDRGIYGYTF	TGCGCCAGCAGCTACCGGGACAGGGGCATCTATGGCTACACCTTC
13	-	TRBV20-1	TRBJ1-1	-	CSASSGVNTEAFF	TGCAGTGCTAGTTCGGGGGTGAACACTGAAGCTTTCTTT
21	TRBD2	TRBV3-1/TRBV3-2	TRBJ2-3	-	CASSQNPGLAGGRLPTDTQYF	TGTGCCAGCAGCCAAAACCCGGGACTAGCGGGGGGGCGGCTACCCACAGATACGCAGTATTTT
15	-	TRBV7-8	TRBJ2-2	-	CASSLEGIGTGELFF	TGTGCCAGCAGCTTAGAGGGGATAGGCACCGGGGAGCTGTTTTTT
14	TRBD1	TRBV7-2	TRBJ1-2	-	CASHPGTGVGGYTF	TGTGCCAGCCACCCCGGGACAGGGGTCGGGGGCTACACCTTC
14	-	TRBV6-5	TRBJ1-1	-	CASRGTFATSEAFF	TGTGCCAGCAGGGGGACTTTCGCTACGAGTGAAGCTTTCTTT
16	TRBD2	TRBV2	TRBJ2-5	-	CASSARTSGDGETQYF	TGTGCCAGCAGTGCCAGGACTAGCGGGGATGGGGAGACCCAGTACTTC
13	-	TRBV7-9	TRBJ2-2	few	CASSDGYTGELFF	TGTGCCAGCAGCGACGGGTACACCGGGGAGCTGTTTTTT
13	-	TRBV6-5	TRBJ1-1	-	CATTQRLNTEAFF	TGTGCCACAACACAGAGATTGAACACTGAAGCTTTCTTT